This TCR beta chain was identified during a study of T-cell memory formation after mild COVID-19. TCRdb re-called the 5' RACE reads through MiXCR, storing one row per CDR3 protein. The table lists about 290,000 distinct CDR3 sequences, about a sixth of them singletons. This clonotype was seen a few times. The material sequenced was PBMCs or a T cell subset sorted from them (not recorded which). The clonotype comes from a man younger than 30 who had mild COVID-19 (a few samples of this study predate the infection). Cell type and time point are not known.

CDR3 sequence reads: CATSDGTGTVGNEQFF. In DNA, the CDR3 is TGTGCCACCAGTGATGGAACCGGGACAGTGGGCAATGAGCAGTTCTTC. The chain has TRBV24-1 and TRBJ2-1; 7 bases line up with TRBD1. This CDR3 comprises 16 residues. Per the germline V gene, CDR1 is KGHDR and CDR2 is SFDVKD. Trimming at V came to 3 bases and at J to 6 bases, leaving 10 bases not matched to a gene.